This passage covers 26 T cell receptor beta chains from one sample sequenced in a study of human T cells and chemical hapten exposure. In TCRdb, the 5' RACE reads were re-called with MiXCR into one record per CDR3 protein. The sample carries some 150,000 distinct CDR3 sequences, 4.1% recorded once. Unfractionated whole blood yielded total RNA. The source is a female donor in good health.

In this sample, this clonotype turned up many times. This chain connects TRBV5-4 to TRBJ2-3; 7 positions match TRBD2. The length of the CDR3 is 18 residues. The V segment lost 2 bases and the J segment 0 bases; nucleotides outside the gene matches: 12. Germline CDR1 SGHNT, CDR2 YYREEE (reference sequence). The CDR3 spells CASSLDSSGRRSTDTQYF. The CDR3 nucleotides are TGTGCCAGCAGCTTAGATAGTAGCGGGCGCCGAAGCACAGATACGCAGTATTTT.

Ten or more counts support this clonotype. V and J are TRBV15 and TRBJ1-5, with no clear D. The CDR3 length is 13 residues. The germline V gene has CDR1 LNHNV and CDR2 YYDKDF (reference sequence). V gave up 0 bases and J gave up 8 bases, with 8 bases separating them. The DNA of the CDR3 is TGTGCCACCAGCAGAGAGCTGGTAGAGCCCCAGCATTTT. Its protein product is CATSRELVEPQHF.

The J gene is TRBJ2-3, the V gene TRBV6-6, with 10 bases that match TRBD2. The V segment lost 7 bases and the J segment 5 bases; nucleotides outside the gene matches: 6. Germline V gene lookup returns CDR1 MNHNY and CDR2 SVGAGI (reference sequence). This CDR3 comprises 14 residues. This chain's CDR3 is CASTRIAGGDTQYF. The CDR3 DNA reads TGTGCCAGCACCCGAATAGCGGGGGGAGATACGCAGTATTTT.

This clonotype came up many times. The chain joins TRBV29-1 to TRBJ2-3; D might be TRBD1 (5 bases). The germline gives CDR1 SQVTM, CDR2 ANQGSEA. This CDR3 has 12 residues. V lost 3 bases and J lost 3, with 7 bases in between. CDR3: CSVDPGTDTQYF. DNA of the CDR3: TGCAGCGTTGACCCAGGGACAGATACGCAGTATTTT.

Ten or more counts support this clonotype. The J gene is TRBJ1-2, the V gene TRBV10-3; D remains unclear. Trimming took 3 bases from V and 9 from J, leaving 20 bases between them. This CDR3 has 15 residues. Germline CDR1 ENHRY, CDR2 SYGVKD. The CDR3 DNA reads as TGTGCCATCAGTGACAGCGGCCAGCTAAACTCTCGCTACACCTTC. Translation: CAISDSGQLNSRYTF.

The rearrangement uses TRBV5-6 and TRBJ1-1; D is possibly TRBD1 (6 bases). The V end was cut by 2 bases, the J end by 1 base, with 12 bases between. Germline V lookup: CDR1 SGHDT, CDR2 YYEEEE. This CDR3 is built from 15 residues. CDR3 DNA sequence: TGTGCCAGCAGCTTAGGGGGGGGCAGGAACACTGAAGCTTTCTTT. Translating gives CASSLGGGRNTEAFF.

With regard to this clonotype: Since no conserved phenylalanine or tryptophan closes the CDR3, a read error is the likely cause. The chain uses TRBV20-1 and TRBJ1-4; D gene unclear. The length of the CDR3 is 14 residues. Germline-derived CDR1 and CDR2 are DFQATT and SNEGSKA (reference sequence). DNA of the CDR3: TGCAGGGATAGGGATGGAAAGGAAGGGAAAAAACTGTTTTGT. This encodes CRDRDGKEGKKLFC.

This clonotype was found many times. The rearrangement links TRBV12-3 or TRBV12-4 to TRBJ2-2; maybe TRBD1 (6 bases). V dropped 6 bases and J dropped 3 bases, with 8 bases sitting between them. This CDR3 contains 13 residues. CDR3 sequence reads: CASRQGYTGELFF. The CDR3 bases are TGTGCCAGCAGGCAGGGGTACACCGGGGAGCTGTTTTTT.

This clonotype was found many times. The J gene is TRBJ2-1, the V gene TRBV20-1; TRBD1 matches 11 bases. CDR1 and CDR2 (germline): DFQATT, SNEGSKA (reference sequence). The V gene end was trimmed by 6 bases and the J gene end by 4 bases; junction bases not matched to a gene: 5. CDR3 size: 14 residues. The CDR3 DNA sequence: TGCAGTGCAACGGACAGGGGGCCGTACAATGAGCAGTTCTTC. This encodes CSATDRGPYNEQFF.

This clonotype was counted ten times or more. The chain combines TRBV12-3 or TRBV12-4 with TRBJ1-1, with D hard to call. This CDR3 comprises 14 residues. V lost 2 bases and J 1 base, leaving 8 bases between the germline ends. CDR3 loop: CASSLKLRNTEAFF. DNA of the CDR3: TGTGCCAGCAGTTTAAAATTGAGGAACACTGAAGCTTTCTTT.

This clonotype was picked up many times. The chain has TRBV7-9 and TRBJ2-3; 7 nucleotides match TRBD2. Germline CDR1 reads SEHNR; CDR2 reads FQNEAQ (reference sequence). J lost 3 bases, V lost 0 bases, and 3 bases had no gene match. This CDR3 has 15 residues. The CDR3 DNA reads TGTGCCAGCAGCTTAGCTGTACTAGCGACAGATACGCAGTATTTT. Encoded protein: CASSLAVLATDTQYF.

This clonotype occurred many times. V gene TRBV4-2 combines with J gene TRBJ2-4; 9 bases align to TRBD1. The CDR3 contains 18 residues. Per germline, CDR1 LGHNA and CDR2 YNFKEQ. J lost 1 base, V lost 4 bases, and 11 bases had no gene match. The CDR3, as DNA: TGTGCCAGCAGCCCCACGGGACAGGGCCCATTGGCCAAAAACATTCAGTACTTC. It codes for CASSPTGQGPLAKNIQYF.

This clonotype was seen many times. In DNA, the CDR3 is TGTGCCAGCAGCCCGAGGGGCCCGGGACAAATCACTGAAGCTTTCTTT. This sequence encodes CASSPRGPGQITEAFF. The V call is TRBV7-9, the J call TRBJ1-1; a weak D match, TRBD1 (6 bases). V lost 5 bases and J 4 bases, leaving 20 bases between the germline ends. Germline-derived CDR1 and CDR2 are SEHNR and FQNEAQ (reference sequence). The CDR3 spans 16 residues. Complete variable domain (other parts from reference TRBV7-9 and TRBJ1-1): DTGVSQNPRHKITKRGQNVTFRCDPISEHNRLYWYRQTLGQGPEFLTYFQNEAQLEKSRLLSDRFSAERPKGSFSTLEIQRTEQGDSAMYLCASSPRGPGQITEAFFGQGTRLTVV.

This clonotype was seen repeatedly, ten times or more. The V and J genes are TRBV7-3 and TRBJ2-1; 13 nucleotides agree with TRBD2. The CDR3 covers 15 residues. The V gene's germline CDR1 is SGHTA and CDR2 FQGTGA. Germline trimming cut 2 bases from V and 7 bases from J; bases unmatched to any gene: 2. Written as DNA, the CDR3 is TGTGCCAGCAGCTTACAACTAGCGGGGGGGAATGAGCAGTTCTTC. It is translated as CASSLQLAGGNEQFF.

This clonotype was counted ten times or more. The chain recombines TRBV28 with TRBJ1-1, with TRBD1 identical over 7 bases. Losses at the gene ends were 2 bases for V and 0 bases for J; bases not matched to a gene: 6. The CDR3 length is 16 residues. The germline CDR1 and CDR2 sequences are MDHEN and SYDVKM. The CDR3 nucleotides read TGTGCCAGCAGTTTAGGGACAGCGCCCATGAACACTGAAGCTTTCTTT. Translation: CASSLGTAPMNTEAFF. Full variable domain (rest looked up from reference TRBV28 and TRBJ1-1): DVKVTQSSRYLVKRTGEKVFLECVQDMDHENMFWYRQDPGLGLRLIYFSYDVKMKEKGDIPEGYSVSREKKERFSLILESASTNQTSMYLCASSLGTAPMNTEAFFGQGTRLTVV.

This clonotype occurred many times. J is TRBJ1-1 and V is TRBV29-1, with TRBD1 as a possible D gene (5 bases). Germline-derived CDR1 and CDR2 are SQVTM and ANQGSEA. The CDR3 length is 12 residues. The V gene lost 3 bases and the J gene lost 1 base, with 6 bases spanning the gap. CDR3 sequence: CSVDRENTEAFF. CDR3 in DNA: TGCAGCGTTGACAGGGAGAACACTGAAGCTTTCTTT.

This clonotype showed up many times. J is TRBJ1-6 and V is TRBV29-1; 9 positions match TRBD1. CDR3 length: 13 amino acids. The junction had 3 bases not matched to a gene; V was cut back by 5 bases and J by 7 bases. Germline assignment: CDR1 SQVTM and CDR2 ANQGSEA. CDR3 protein: CSVRTGANSPLHF. CDR3 nucleotide sequence: TGCAGCGTTCGGACAGGGGCAAATTCACCCCTCCACTTT.

This clonotype was recorded at least ten times. The chain combines TRBV29-1 with TRBJ1-2, with D possibly being TRBD1 (5 bases). The CDR3 sequence is 12 residues long. Germline assignment: CDR1 SQVTM and CDR2 ANQGSEA. With 1 base removed from V and 8 bases from J, the gap between germline ends came to 11 bases. Here the CDR3 reads CSVEGGSEGYTF. The DNA of the CDR3 is TGCAGCGTTGAAGGGGGGAGTGAGGGCTACACCTTC. The variable domain in full, with the rest retrieved from reference TRBV29-1 and TRBJ1-2, is SAVISQKPSRDICQRGTSLTIQCQVDSQVTMMFWYRQQPGQSLTLIATANQGSEATYESGFVIDKFPISRPNLTFSTLTVSNMSPEDSSIYLCSVEGGSEGYTFGSGTRLTVV.

The sample holds many counts of this clonotype. V and J are TRBV7-2 and TRBJ1-2; D not certain. This CDR3 comprises 14 residues. Germline V CDR1 and CDR2: SGHTA, FQGNSA. V was shortened by 4 bases and J by 2 bases, with 11 bases between the two germline ends. CDR3 DNA: TGTGCCAGCAGCTCCCTGGGAGGGAACTATGGCTACACCTTC. Its protein product is CASSSLGGNYGYTF.

This clonotype appeared many times. The chain recombines TRBV28 with TRBJ2-1; TRBD2 aligns across 9 bases. Germline values: CDR1 MDHEN, CDR2 SYDVKM. V dropped 7 bases and J dropped 3; count of bases not matched to a gene: 13. The CDR3 totals 17 residues. The CDR3 DNA reads TGTGCCAGCAAGTGGTTGGCTAGCGGGACCTACTACAATGAGCAGTTCTTC. Translation: CASKWLASGTYYNEQFF.

Only a few counts were recorded for this clonotype. The chain couples TRBV10-3 to TRBJ2-3, with a tentative D call TRBD1 (6 bases). This CDR3 contains 16 residues. Trimming cost V 4 bases and J 1 base, with 15 bases left between them. The V gene's germline CDR1 is ENHRY and CDR2 SYGVKD. This CDR3 reads CAISGGQTIRTDTQYF. CDR3 DNA: TGTGCCATCAGTGGAGGACAGACAATCCGCACAGATACGCAGTATTTT.

This clonotype was seen repeatedly, ten times or more. The genes are TRBV29-1 and TRBJ2-3, with 9 positions matching TRBD1. Trimming cost V 3 bases and J 3 bases; bases outside gene matches: 1. This CDR3 is built from 13 residues. Germline V gene lookup returns CDR1 SQVTM and CDR2 ANQGSEA. CDR3 sequence (DNA): TGCAGCGTTGAGACAGGGGGGACAGATACGCAGTATTTT. It encodes CSVETGGTDTQYF.

The table lists this clonotype with many counts. CDR3: CASAMRWGTDTQYF. CDR3 DNA: TGTGCCAGCGCCATGCGATGGGGGACGGATACGCAGTATTTT. This sequence joins TRBV2 and TRBJ2-3; D tentatively reads TRBD1 or TRBD2 (5 bases each). Germline V gives CDR1 SNHLY, CDR2 FYNNEI. The CDR3 is 14 residues long. Trimming removed 8 bases from V and 6 bases from J, with 18 bases in between. The variable domain in full, completed from reference TRBV2 and TRBJ2-3, reads EPEVTQTPSHQVTQMGQEVILRCVPISNHLYFYWYRQILGQKVEFLVSFYNNEISEKSEIFDDQFSVERPDGSNFTLKIRSTKLEDSAMYFCASAMRWGTDTQYFGPGTRLTVL.

This clonotype was seen ten or more times. This chain connects TRBV12-3 or TRBV12-4 to TRBJ2-3; TRBD2 agrees at 11 bases. CDR3 length: 17 residues. The ends lost 4 bases at V and 2 bases at J; junction bases unmatched: 8. CDR3 residues: CASSSGTSGRVTDTQYF. The CDR3 nucleotides are TGTGCCAGCAGTTCCGGGACTAGCGGCCGAGTCACAGATACGCAGTATTTT.

The chain employs TRBV7-2 and TRBJ2-7, with D unclear. This CDR3 is built from 13 residues. Germline V gene lookup returns CDR1 SGHTA and CDR2 FQGNSA. Trimming left V 2 bases short and J 5 bases short, with 10 bases between. The CDR3 sequence: CASSLLWGNEQYF. The CDR3 DNA reads TGTGCCAGCAGCTTACTCTGGGGTAACGAGCAGTACTTC.

This clonotype appeared many times. The genes are TRBV12-3 or TRBV12-4 and TRBJ1-1; a weak D match, TRBD1 (6 bases). The CDR3 has 14 amino acids. The V end was cut by 5 bases, the J end by 1 base, with 11 bases between. The DNA for the CDR3 is TGTGCCAGCAGTCAGGGGCGCAAGAACACTGAAGCTTTCTTT. It translates to CASSQGRKNTEAFF.